The present T cell receptor beta chain was sequenced within a study of OX40 agonist ivuxolimab in advanced cancers. Turning to the overall study: Ivuxolimab was a fully human IgG2 agonistic monoclonal antibody targeting the costimulatory receptor OX40 (CD134). The monotherapy dose-escalation portion (N ≈ 52 patients) of the phase I ivuxolimab trial is reported in the paper. Three dose-escalation patients achieved partial responses, one with hepatocellular carcinoma and two with cutaneous melanoma. Intravenous ivuxolimab was administered to patients every 2 weeks at six dose levels: 0.01, 0.1, 0.3, 1.5, 3 and 10 mg/kg. The purpose of peripheral TCRbeta sequencing was to test whether ivuxolimab changed TCR sequence diversity and led to clonal T-cell expansion. Patients were allowed to have had prior anti-PD-1, anti-PD-L1 or anti-CTLA-4 therapy, and approximately 40% of the dose-escalation patients had been treated with checkpoint inhibitors. The dose-escalation cohort was 82.7% male with a mean age of roughly 60 years, ranging from about 20 to 80. Among the approximately 50 dose-escalation patients, approximately 20 had hepatocellular carcinoma, 15 melanoma, 9 renal cell carcinoma and 9 head and neck cancer. The paper as a whole reports these results and caveats: Low levels of normalized T-cell clonal expansion were also shown by some nonresponding patients. Which antigens the clonally expanded peripheral T cells were specific for was not determined. After ivuxolimab, more expanded clones were found on average in CD8+ T cells than in CD4+ T cells. At doses of 0.1 to 3.0 mg/kg, clonal expansion of both CD4+ and CD8+ T cells in blood was seen between baseline and week 6. In the 0.1-3.0 mg/kg groups, partial responders had among the lowest normalized peripheral clonal expansion, particularly in CD8+ T cells.

Genomic DNA was isolated from the sorted cells so that the TCRbeta CDR3 region could be sequenced. The immunoSEQ Assay was used to sequence the TCRbeta CDR3 regions. Sourced from immuneACCESS, this table was stored by TCRdb with only in-frame sequences that have V and J called. A share of the clones is absent; for the studies checked, an unresolved V gene accounts for under half, and the remainder has no known explanation. Recorded for this sample are 36,000 or so clones; 60% to 80% of them occurred a single time. About 20% of the sample is taken by the ten largest. The table lists this clone with a count of one. The antigen it recognizes is unknown. No qualities accompany the bases; no much larger clone lies one base away. Patients with a history of autoimmune disease or receiving systemic immunosuppression were excluded from the trial. In every dose cohort, peripheral blood was drawn for TCR sequencing at baseline, cycle 4 day 1, and cycle 7 day 1. Samples came from an open-label, multicenter, first-in-human phase I dose-escalation trial of ivuxolimab. Adults with locally advanced or metastatic melanoma, renal cell, hepatocellular, or head and neck squamous cell carcinoma were enrolled in the trial. Before TCR sequencing, CD4+ T cells and CD8+ T cells were sorted from peripheral blood as separate populations.

This clonotype originated in an adult with an advanced solid tumor such as melanoma, head and neck, liver or kidney cancer. The sequenced sample was CD4+ or CD8+ T cells sorted from blood, obtained in a trial of the OX40 agonist ivuxolimab.

The sequenced DNA: TGTGCCAGCAGTTACGGCGGCGTCTCCTACGAGCAGTACTTC. Protein translation: CASSYGGVSYEQYF. Rearrangement joined TRBV6-5 to TRBJ2-7; confidence is insufficient to name the D gene. Trimming costs V 2 bases and J 0 bases, and their ends lie 8 bases apart. CDR3 length: 14 amino acids, cysteine to phenylalanine. Only the CDR3 DNA is retained, 42 bases long and in frame from the first base. CDR1 is given as MNHEY and CDR2 as SVGAGI, both from the germline V gene.